The 27 T cell receptor beta chains below were found in one sample sequenced in a study of cytomegalovirus exposure and HLA in healthy donors. Use of 60 Vbeta and 13 Jbeta primers characterized the PCR. TCRdb keeps only in-frame clones here, not all; method: immunoSEQ multiplex PCR. Of approximately 150,000 clones listed, around three quarters were seen once; the top ten hold about 1.6%. The sample comprised PBMCs. These receptor sequences come from a man between 35 and 55 years old in good health and CMV-seronegative.

V is TRBV5-1 and J is TRBJ2-5; unclear D gene. V shed 0 bases and J shed 3 bases, with 6 bases lying between them. Germline V gene sequence: CDR1 SGHRS, CDR2 YFSETQ. The CDR3 is 13 amino acids. The CDR3 region is CASSLGREETQYF. The CDR3 coding sequence is TGCGCCAGCAGCTTGGGCCGGGAAGAGACCCAGTACTTC.

The CDR3 reads CASSVVPEADGELFF. CDR3 nucleotides: TGTGCCAGCAGCGTAGTTCCGGAGGCGGACGGGGAGCTGTTTTTT. The genes are TRBV9 and TRBJ2-2; tentatively, D is TRBD2 (5 bases). Trimming pared 0 bases from V and 7 bases from J, leaving 13 bases between. CDR1 and CDR2 (germline): SGDLS, YYNGEE. The CDR3 spans 15 residues.

The rearrangement links TRBV4-1 to TRBJ2-2, with 8 bases aligning to TRBD2. J gave up 6 bases and V 4 bases, and 10 bases lay outside the gene matches. The germline V gene has CDR1 MGHRA and CDR2 YSYEKL. This CDR3 has 16 amino acids. CDR3 region: CASSPLAGGISGELFF. The CDR3, as DNA: TGCGCCAGCAGCCCCCTCGCGGGAGGTATATCCGGGGAGCTGTTTTTT.

The chain couples TRBV19 to TRBJ2-3, with a tentative D call TRBD1 (6 bases). This CDR3 region has 16 residues. V was pared by 5 bases and J by 4 bases, with 19 bases between. Germline assignment: CDR1 LNHDA and CDR2 SQIVND (reference sequence). The CDR3 protein is CASSARDTSLPDTQYF. As DNA, the CDR3 is TGTGCCAGTAGTGCTCGGGACACTTCTCTACCAGATACGCAGTATTTT.

J is TRBJ1-2 and V is TRBV28; tentatively, D is TRBD1 (5 bases). This CDR3 region has 14 residues. The germline V gene encodes CDR1 MDHEN and CDR2 SYDVKM. V dropped 2 bases and J dropped 4 bases, with 11 bases sitting between them. The CDR3 DNA sequence: TGTGCCAGCAGTTTAAAGTACAGGACCTATGGCTACACCTTC. This codes for CASSLKYRTYGYTF.

The chain recombines TRBV13 with TRBJ2-1; TRBD2 agrees at 7 bases. Germline V gene lookup returns CDR1 PRHDT and CDR2 FYEKMQ (reference sequence). CDR3 size: 17 residues. Germline trimming cut 4 bases from V and 2 bases from J; bases unmatched to any gene: 11. CDR3 nucleotides: TGTGCCAGCAGCTCTAACTCGGCTAGCGGACCCTACAATGAGCAGTTCTTC. Its protein product is CASSSNSASGPYNEQFF.

This clone was seen more than once but under ten times. The gene calls are TRBV18 and TRBJ1-4; no reliable D call. V was cut by 3 bases and J by 1 base, with 6 bases left in between. Germline CDR1 is KGHSH and CDR2 is LQKENI. There are 14 residues in the CDR3. CDR3 nucleotide sequence: TGTGCCAGCTCACCCCCAGTAACTAATGAAAAACTGTTTTTT. Its translation is CASSPPVTNEKLFF.

This clone was seen a handful of times. The chain has TRBV4-1 and TRBJ1-6; D remains unclear. With 3 bases removed from V and 6 bases from J, the gap between germline ends came to 21 bases. Germline V CDR1 and CDR2: MGHRA, YSYEKL. This CDR3 has 18 residues. The CDR3 protein is CASSHPVPGGGSNSPLHF. The CDR3 DNA reads as TGCGCCAGCAGCCACCCTGTCCCCGGAGGAGGGAGTAATTCACCCCTCCACTTT.

The chain couples TRBV11-2 to TRBJ2-5; TRBD2 matches at 9 bases. The V gene's germline CDR1 is SGHAT and CDR2 FQNNGV. This CDR3 contains 16 residues. The V gene end was trimmed by 5 bases and the J gene end by 1 base; junction bases not matched to a gene: 8. The CDR3 coding sequence is TGTGCCAGCAGCCCCCCAGGCGGGAGGGCCCAAGAGACCCAGTACTTC. The encoded protein is CASSPPGGRAQETQYF. The whole variable domain, remainder taken from reference TRBV11-2 and TRBJ2-5, is EAGVAQSPRYKIIEKRQSVAFWCNPISGHATLYWYQQILGQGPKLLIQFQNNGVVDDSQLPKDRFSAERLKGVDSTLKIQPAKLEDSAVYLCASSPPGGRAQETQYFGPGTRLLVL.

This clone was detected only once. The gene calls are TRBV2 and TRBJ1-1; 7 nucleotides align to TRBD1. This CDR3 contains 13 residues. Trimming at V came to 8 bases and at J to 2 bases, leaving 5 bases not matched to a gene. Germline CDR1 SNHLY, CDR2 FYNNEI. Here the CDR3 DNA reads TGTGCCAGCGTAAGGGACAGCAACACTGAAGCTTTCTTT. Translating gives CASVRDSNTEAFF.

Details on this clone: One end of the junction fails to match germline, which may point to a read error. The chain employs TRBV7-9 and TRBJ2-5; D uncertain. The CDR3 runs to 11 residues. Germline V CDR1 and CDR2: SEHNR, FQNEAQ (reference sequence). DNA of the CDR3: TGTTCCAGCAGCTTACAGGAGACCCAGTACTTC. This sequence encodes CSSSLQETQYF.

This chain uses TRBV5-6 with TRBJ1-2; 10 bases are a match to TRBD1. Germline trimming cut 4 bases from V and 3 bases from J; bases unmatched to any gene: 3. The CDR3 runs 14 residues. Germline V CDR1 and CDR2: SGHDT, YYEEEE. CDR3 nucleotides: TGTGCCAGCAGCGGGGGACAGGGGCACTATGGCTACACCTTC. Translated: CASSGGQGHYGYTF.

V gene TRBV5-6 combines with J gene TRBJ2-7; 7 nucleotides match TRBD1. J gave up 1 base and V 4 bases, and 11 bases lay outside the gene matches. This CDR3 spans 16 amino acids. CDR1 and CDR2 (germline): SGHDT, YYEEEE. CDR3 residues: CASSLGQFSTSYEQYV. The DNA of the CDR3 is TGTGCCAGCAGCCTGGGACAGTTTAGTACTTCCTACGAGCAGTACGTC.

In its sample, this clone was seen once. This sequence joins TRBV9 and TRBJ1-1; TRBD1 aligns across 8 bases. CDR1 and CDR2 from the germline V gene are SGDLS and YYNGEE. The CDR3 totals 17 residues. The junction had 15 bases not matched to a gene; V was cut back by 3 bases and J by 5 bases. The CDR3 loop is CASSEGQGIGFMTEAFF. In DNA, the CDR3 is TGTGCCAGCAGCGAAGGACAGGGTATTGGGTTTATGACTGAAGCTTTCTTT.

This clone was seen a handful of times. The chain uses TRBV25-1 and TRBJ1-2, with 8 nucleotides matching TRBD1. CDR1 MGHDK and CDR2 SYGVNS come from the germline V gene. The CDR3 spans 15 residues. Trimming removed 4 bases from V and 2 bases from J; junction bases left unmatched: 6. CDR3 in amino acids: CASSGYRGDNYGYTF. The DNA for the CDR3 is TGTGCCAGCAGTGGCTACAGGGGGGACAACTATGGCTACACCTTC.

The gene calls are TRBV5-1 and TRBJ2-7, with no clear D. CDR1 SGHRS and CDR2 YFSETQ come from the germline V gene. CDR3 length: 12 amino acids. V was cut by 0 bases and J by 3 bases, with 4 bases left in between. The CDR3 spells CASSLVVYEQYF. The CDR3 DNA follows: TGCGCCAGCAGCTTGGTCGTCTACGAGCAGTACTTC.

CDR3: CASTRQGMETQYF. CDR3 DNA: TGTGCCAGCACCCGGCAGGGGATGGAGACCCAGTACTTC. The J gene is TRBJ2-5, the V gene TRBV5-5, with D possibly being TRBD1 (6 bases). The length of the CDR3 is 13 residues. The germline V and J ends were trimmed by 6 bases and 5 bases, with 14 bases remaining between them. Germline CDR1 SGHKS, CDR2 YYEKEE (reference sequence). Using reference TRBV5-5 and TRBJ2-5 for the parts outside the CDR3, the full variable domain is DAGVTQSPTHLIKTRGQQVTLRCSPISGHKSVSWYQQVLGQGPQFIFQYYEKEERGRGNFPDRFSARQFPNYSSELNVNALLLGDSALYLCASTRQGMETQYFGPGTRLLVL.

The chain carries TRBV10-3 and TRBJ1-1, with D possibly matching TRBD1 (5 bases). This CDR3 is built from 13 residues. The germline gives CDR1 ENHRY, CDR2 SYGVKD. Trimming left V 0 bases short and J 4 bases short, with 6 bases between. As DNA, the CDR3 is TGTGCCATCAGTGAGTCGGGGGGCACTGAAGCTTTCTTT. It specifies CAISESGGTEAFF.

This clone turned up a few times. V and J are TRBV7-3 and TRBJ2-3; 13 bases are shared with TRBD2. The CDR3 is made up of 15 amino acids. The germline V gene encodes CDR1 SGHTA and CDR2 FQGTGA. J was trimmed by 6 bases and V by 4 bases; bases with no gene match: 4. The DNA for the CDR3 is TGTGCCAGCAGCTCCGGACTAGCGGGAGTGGATACGCAGTATTTT. It yields the protein CASSSGLAGVDTQYF.

The chain has TRBV28 and TRBJ2-3, with no clear D. This CDR3 comprises 12 residues. The V end lost 8 bases, the J end lost 3 bases, and 9 bases lay between the germline ends. Germline CDR1 MDHEN, CDR2 SYDVKM. The CDR3 reads CASSSRTDTQYF. The CDR3 DNA follows: TGTGCCAGCTCCTCGCGGACAGATACGCAGTATTTT.

Comment on this clone: The sample contains more than one DNA sequence encoding this CDR3. This sequence joins TRBV5-1 and TRBJ1-1, with 7 nucleotides matching TRBD1. The J segment lost 5 bases and the V segment lost 4 bases, leaving 5 bases of the junction unmatched. Germline V CDR1 and CDR2: SGHRS, YFSETQ. The CDR3 runs 13 residues. CDR3 region: CASSPQGGTEAFF. CDR3 nucleotides: TGCGCCAGCAGCCCGCAGGGGGGTACTGAAGCTTTCTTT.

The V gene is TRBV27, the J gene TRBJ1-5, with TRBD1 identical over 10 bases. V was pared by 5 bases and J by 4 bases, with 5 bases of the junction left unmatched. Germline V gene lookup returns CDR1 MNHEY and CDR2 SMNVEV (reference sequence). This CDR3 has 15 residues. The CDR3 DNA is TGTGCCAGCAGTGGGGGGACAGGGGCTAATCAGCCCCAGCATTTT. This gives the protein CASSGGTGANQPQHF.

The chain employs TRBV5-1 and TRBJ2-1; 11 bases are a match to TRBD2. The junction had 7 bases not matched to a gene; V was cut back by 5 bases and J by 3 bases. The length of the CDR3 is 16 residues. In germline, CDR1 is SGHRS, CDR2 YFSETQ. CDR3: CASRPLTSGSYNEQFF. The CDR3 DNA is TGCGCCAGCAGACCCCTTACTAGCGGGAGCTACAATGAGCAGTTCTTC.

This clone was observed a single time. The V call is TRBV12-5, the J call TRBJ2-5, with 8 bases lining up with TRBD1. V lost 4 bases, J lost 4 bases, and 8 bases stayed unmatched. The CDR3 totals 15 residues. The germline V gene encodes CDR1 LGHNT and CDR2 FRNRAP. In DNA, the CDR3 is TGTGCTAGTGGTTCTGGCCAGGGGGCTCCAGAGACCCAGTACTTC. This encodes CASGSGQGAPETQYF. The variable domain in full, with the rest retrieved from reference TRBV12-5 and TRBJ2-5, is DARVTQTPRHKVTEMGQEVTMRCQPILGHNTVFWYRQTMMQGLELLAYFRNRAPLDDSGMPKDRFSAEMPDATLATLKIQPSEPRDSAVYFCASGSGQGAPETQYFGPGTRLLVL.

The chain recombines TRBV6-4 with TRBJ1-3; 7 nucleotides agree with TRBD1. This CDR3 is 13 amino acids long. Trimming took 5 bases from V and 4 from J; bases not matched to a gene: 2. Germline V gives CDR1 MRHNA, CDR2 SNTAGT. CDR3 sequence: CASSTGEGNTIYF. The CDR3 region has the DNA TGTGCCAGCAGTACAGGGGAAGGAAACACCATATATTTT.

The gene calls are TRBV6-5 and TRBJ2-1; 9 nucleotides line up with TRBD2. Germline-derived CDR1 and CDR2 are MNHEY and SVGAGI. The J segment lost 5 bases and the V segment lost 2 bases, leaving 4 bases of the junction unmatched. The CDR3 length is 15 residues. The CDR3 here is CASSYDLAGHNEQFF. The CDR3 nucleotides read TGTGCCAGCAGTTACGATCTAGCGGGACACAATGAGCAGTTCTTC.

This sequence joins TRBV6-1 and TRBJ2-3; 12 bases agree with TRBD2. Germline-derived CDR1 and CDR2 are MNHNS and SASEGT. Trimming cost V 2 bases and J 7 bases; bases outside gene matches: 4. The CDR3 loop spans 15 amino acids. CDR3 residues: CASSESSGRANTQYF. CDR3 DNA sequence: TGTGCCAGCAGTGAATCTAGCGGGAGGGCAAATACGCAGTATTTT.